The next 24 T cell receptor beta chains were all read from a single sample in a study of cytomegalovirus exposure and HLA in healthy donors. The primer mix had 60 Vbeta and 13 Jbeta primers. Clones were sequenced by immunoSEQ multiplex PCR, and TCRdb holds only the in-frame ones, with some missing. This table holds some 180,000 clones, just over 75% found once. Specimen: PBMCs. The receptor source for this set is a man aged 25 to 40 in good health and CMV-seronegative.

This clone showed up just a few times. The chain recombines TRBV18 with TRBJ2-7, with TRBD1 identical over 7 bases. There are 14 residues in the CDR3. J gave up 4 bases and V 0 bases, and 3 bases lay outside the gene matches. Germline V CDR1 and CDR2: KGHSH, LQKENI. The CDR3 here is CASSPPDRVYEQYF. The CDR3 DNA reads TGTGCCAGCTCACCACCAGACAGGGTATACGAGCAGTACTTC.

The chain couples TRBV5-1 to TRBJ2-7; D not certain. Trimming took off 0 bases at V and 3 bases at J, with 4 bases between the two ends. The CDR3 spans 12 residues. In germline, CDR1 is SGHRS, CDR2 YFSETQ. This CDR3 reads CASSLDRYEQYF. The CDR3 nucleotides read TGCGCCAGCAGCTTGGATCGCTACGAGCAGTACTTC.

J is TRBJ2-7 and V is TRBV27; 11 bases fit TRBD1. This CDR3 contains 17 residues. Looked up from germline, CDR1 is MNHEY and CDR2 is SMNVEV (reference sequence). With 3 bases clipped from V and 8 bases from J, the junction kept 15 bases outside the gene matches. In DNA, the CDR3 is TGTGCCAGCAGTTTCCTCAGGACAGGGGGCGAAACTACGAAGCAGTACTTC. The encoded protein is CASSFLRTGGETTKQYF.

The chain recombines TRBV19 with TRBJ1-1; a weak D match, TRBD1 (6 bases). Germline lookup yields CDR1 LNHDA and CDR2 SQIVND (reference sequence). V was cut by 10 bases and J by 6 bases, with 12 bases left in between. There are 11 residues in the CDR3. The DNA for the CDR3 is TGTGCCACGAAACAGGGTGCTGAAGCTTTCTTT. This encodes CATKQGAEAFF.

The DNA for the CDR3 is TGTGCCAGCAGTCGCGGGGGGTCGGAGCTGTTTTTT. Encoded protein: CASSRGGSELFF. V is TRBV27 and J is TRBJ2-2, with TRBD2 matching over 8 bases. V was pared by 5 bases and J by 10 bases, with 3 bases of the junction left unmatched. This CDR3 is 12 amino acids long. The germline V gene has CDR1 MNHEY and CDR2 SMNVEV (reference sequence).

The chain couples TRBV11-2 to TRBJ1-3, with D perhaps matching TRBD1 (5 bases). Looked up from germline, CDR1 is SGHAT and CDR2 is FQNNGV. V lost 5 bases to trimming and J lost 0 bases, with 14 bases between them. The CDR3 runs 16 residues. CDR3 bases: TGTGCCAGCAGCCCGAGACAGCGCCGCTCTGGAAACACCATATATTTT. Translating gives CASSPRQRRSGNTIYF.

Remarks on this clone: Other nucleotide sequences in the sample specify the same CDR3. The chain links TRBV28 to TRBJ2-2, with D unresolved. There are 12 residues in the CDR3. The V end was cut by 3 bases, the J end by 4 bases, with 3 bases between. Germline lookup yields CDR1 MDHEN and CDR2 SYDVKM. DNA of the CDR3: TGTGCCAGCAGTTTGAGCACCGGGGAGCTGTTTTTT. It yields the protein CASSLSTGELFF.

The genes are TRBV29-1 and TRBJ2-5, with a possible D match to TRBD2 (5 bases). The CDR3 runs to 12 residues. Germline CDR1 SQVTM, CDR2 ANQGSEA. V gave up 6 bases and J gave up 5 bases, with 13 bases separating them. The CDR3 protein is CSVGLPSETQYF. CDR3 bases: TGCAGCGTCGGACTCCCCTCCGAGACCCAGTACTTC.

This clone was recorded a few times. The gene calls are TRBV6-5 and TRBJ2-7; TRBD1 aligns across 8 bases. CDR1 MNHEY and CDR2 SVGAGI come from the germline V gene. The junction had 1 base not matched to a gene; V was cut back by 0 bases and J by 3 bases. This CDR3 comprises 14 residues. The CDR3 DNA reads as TGTGCCAGCAGTTACTCGGACAGGGACTACGAGCAGTACTTC. Protein product: CASSYSDRDYEQYF.

The chain combines TRBV5-1 with TRBJ2-3; D is possibly TRBD1 (5 bases). This CDR3 has 14 amino acids. Trimming cost V 2 bases and J 3 bases, with 10 bases left between them. The germline V gene has CDR1 SGHRS and CDR2 YFSETQ. As DNA, the CDR3 is TGCGCCAGCAGCTTTGCAGGGATGACAGATACGCAGTATTTT. This sequence encodes CASSFAGMTDTQYF. Combining the CDR3 with reference TRBV5-1 and TRBJ2-3 gives the whole variable domain KAGVTQTPRYLIKTRGQQVTLSCSPISGHRSVSWYQQTPGQGLQFLFEYFSETQRNKGNFPGRFSGRQFSNSRSEMNVSTLELGDSALYLCASSFAGMTDTQYFGPGTRLTVL.

CDR3 sequence (DNA): TGTGCCAGCAGCGGCGGGACAGGGTACGAGCAGTACTTC. It is translated as CASSGGTGYEQYF. V gene TRBV9 combines with J gene TRBJ2-7; 9 nucleotides match TRBD1. V shed 3 bases and J 4 bases; nucleotides not matched to a gene: 2. CDR1 is SGDLS, CDR2 YYNGEE, per germline. CDR3 length: 13 amino acids.

The genes are TRBV4-2 and TRBJ1-1, with D maybe TRBD1 (6 bases). The CDR3 is 15 amino acids. The germline CDR1 and CDR2 sequences are LGHNA and YNFKEQ. Trimming removed 4 bases at V and 6 bases at J, with 18 bases between. The CDR3 DNA follows: TGTGCCAGCAGCCGATTGCGAGGGGGTGCTTCTGAAGCTTTCTTT. Its protein product is CASSRLRGGASEAFF.

V gene TRBV15 combines with J gene TRBJ2-3; 9 positions agree with TRBD2. CDR3 size: 18 residues. The germline gives CDR1 LNHNV, CDR2 YYDKDF (reference sequence). V shed 0 bases, J shed 2 bases, and the junction held 9 bases outside the gene matches. CDR3 DNA: TGTGCCACCAGCAGAGACGGGGCTAGCGGGACAGCCACAGATACGCAGTATTTT. It codes for CATSRDGASGTATDTQYF.

In this sample, this clone turned up once. The genes are TRBV29-1 and TRBJ2-7, with 9 nucleotides matching TRBD1. The junction had 15 bases not matched to a gene; V was cut back by 6 bases and J by 6 bases. In germline, CDR1 is SQVTM, CDR2 ANQGSEA. CDR3 length equals 15 residues. The CDR3 DNA sequence: TGCAGCGTAGAACTTCCGGGACAGGGCCCCCTCGAGCAGTACTTC. Its protein product is CSVELPGQGPLEQYF.

The chain joins TRBV4-1 to TRBJ2-1, with D possibly TRBD1 on 5 matching bases. Germline values: CDR1 MGHRA, CDR2 YSYEKL. V lost 0 bases and J 8 bases, leaving 11 bases between the germline ends. This CDR3 has 14 residues. The CDR3 nucleotides are TGCGCCAGCAGCCAAGAAGGTTCCAGGGATGAGCAGTTCTTC. It yields the protein CASSQEGSRDEQFF.

The chain has TRBV14 and TRBJ2-7, with D possibly TRBD1 on 6 matching bases. Trimming removed 1 base from V and 6 bases from J, with 7 bases in between. The CDR3 has 12 amino acids. Germline V lookup: CDR1 SGHDN, CDR2 FVKESK. CDR3 in DNA: TGTGCCAGCAGCCAAGCAGGGGCCGAGCAGTACTTC. This sequence encodes CASSQAGAEQYF.

The genes are TRBV6-1 and TRBJ2-1; 11 positions match TRBD2. The V gene's germline CDR1 is MNHNS and CDR2 SASEGT. This CDR3 is built from 17 residues. V was clipped by 2 bases and J by 8 bases; unmatched bases: 11. In DNA form, the CDR3 reads TGTGCCAGCAGTGAATTACTAGCGGGAGTTGTCTTCGATGAGCAGTTCTTC. Translated: CASSELLAGVVFDEQFF.

The gene calls are TRBV19 and TRBJ1-4, with no clear D. CDR3 length: 11 residues. V lost 4 bases to trimming and J lost 8 bases, with 5 bases between them. Germline loops: CDR1 LNHDA, CDR2 SQIVND (reference sequence). The CDR3 nucleotides read TGTGCCAGTAGTACCCGGGAAAAACTGTTTTTT. It codes for CASSTREKLFF.

The rearrangement links TRBV28 to TRBJ1-1; tentative D call: TRBD1 (6 bases). Germline V lookup: CDR1 MDHEN, CDR2 SYDVKM. Trimming removed 10 bases from V and 4 bases from J, with 16 bases in between. The CDR3 has 13 residues. The chain's CDR3 is CAILRGGGTEAFF. CDR3 bases: TGTGCCATTCTCAGGGGAGGGGGCACTGAAGCTTTCTTT. The full variable domain, in which reference TRBV28 and TRBJ1-1 provide the parts outside the CDR3, is DVKVTQSSRYLVKRTGEKVFLECVQDMDHENMFWYRQDPGLGLRLIYFSYDVKMKEKGDIPEGYSVSREKKERFSLILESASTNQTSMYLCAILRGGGTEAFFGQGTRLTVV.

V usage is TRBV4-1 and J usage is TRBJ1-2, with 7 positions matching TRBD1. The germline V gene encodes CDR1 MGHRA and CDR2 YSYEKL. V lost 2 bases, J lost 8 bases, and 14 bases stayed unmatched. The CDR3 is made up of 16 amino acids. The CDR3 DNA sequence: TGCGCCAGCAGCCAACGACAGGGTCCACACCTCGAAGGCTACACCTTC. Protein sequence: CASSQRQGPHLEGYTF.

The chain couples TRBV30 to TRBJ2-7; D is uncertain. V dropped 0 bases and J dropped 1 base, with 13 bases sitting between them. The CDR3 covers 15 residues. In germline, CDR1 is GTSNPN, CDR2 SVGIG (reference sequence). In nucleotides, the CDR3 is TGTGCCTGGAGTGTACTCCCACCGCCATCCTACGAGCAGTACTTC. Its translation: CAWSVLPPPSYEQYF.

This chain connects TRBV29-1 to TRBJ2-5; TRBD2 is a possible D gene (5 bases). Between the trimmed V and J ends, which lost 4 bases and 2 bases, there was a span of 14 bases. The germline V gene encodes CDR1 SQVTM and CDR2 ANQGSEA. The CDR3 consists of 14 residues. CDR3 DNA sequence: TGCAGCGTTGGGTCCGGGGTTTCGCAAGAGACCCAGTACTTC. This encodes CSVGSGVSQETQYF.

Here the CDR3 DNA reads TGTGCCAGTAGTAGACAGGGCCGCGCCCCCTACGAGCAGTACTTC. Its protein is CASSRQGRAPYEQYF. This chain connects TRBV19 to TRBJ2-7; 7 nucleotides line up with TRBD1. CDR1 and CDR2 (germline): LNHDA, SQIVND (reference sequence). V lost 4 bases to trimming and J lost 2 bases; unmatched junction nucleotides: 8. The CDR3 consists of 15 residues.

The chain has TRBV9 and TRBJ1-1, with D tentatively TRBD1 (5 bases). V was clipped by 0 bases and J by 0 bases, with 9 bases between them. The CDR3 spans 15 residues. Germline V gives CDR1 SGDLS, CDR2 YYNGEE. The DNA for the CDR3 is TGTGCCAGCAGCGTAGCGGGGGTTATGAACACTGAAGCTTTCTTT. As protein: CASSVAGVMNTEAFF. Complete variable domain (other parts from reference TRBV9 and TRBJ1-1): DSGVTQTPKHLITATGQRVTLRCSPRSGDLSVYWYQQSLDQGLQFLIQYYNGEERAKGNILERFSAQQFPDLHSELNLSSLELGDSALYFCASSVAGVMNTEAFFGQGTRLTVV.